Included here is one TCR beta chain sequence, with context. Its antigen remains undetermined. This may come from a read error, since a much larger clone is one base off. The record originates from a study of CD8+CD57+ T cells in acquired aplastic anemia listed by TCRdb under 2018. A note on the overall study: On average, sorted CD4+ and CD8+ cells yielded around 3.5 ug of extracted DNA, with a range of roughly 0.18 to 30 ug. CD8+CD57+ expansion was defined as a frequency above the mean frequency observed in healthy subjects.

The CDR3 numbers 16 residues from cysteine through phenylalanine. Just the 48-base CDR3 DNA is kept, in frame starting at base 1. The germline V gene yields SGHTA for CDR1 and FQGNSA for CDR2. At the junction V is shortened by 4 bases and J by 10 bases; bases outside the gene matches: 16. General findings and caveats noted by the study authors: Fewer than 30 CD8+ CDR3 sequences were found in both patients and controls but appeared to be highly expressed in patients and within the immunodominant clones of the patients. CD8+ Simpson's diversity did not differ significantly between patients and healthy controls (P=0.060).

The patients picked for sequencing were ones in whom flow cytometry had shown an expansion of CD8+CD57+ cells. Every patient had severe acquired aplastic anemia, diagnosed using the International Study of Aplastic Anemia and Agranulocytosis and Camitta criteria. Patients had received no therapy at the time of blood sampling. In the study, sorted CD4+ and CD8+ blood T cells from patients with severe aplastic anemia and from healthy subjects underwent deep sequencing of TCR repertoires. Patients were enrolled under clinicaltrials.gov protocols 00001620, 01623167, 00001397, 00071045, 00081523 and 00961064 in the USA. Ficoll-Paque density gradient centrifugation was used to isolate peripheral blood mononuclear cells. Before DNA extraction, CD4+ and CD8+ T cells were sorted with FACS or magnetic beads. Genomic DNA was used as template for profiling of TCR beta VDJ combinations and CDR3 sequences. An Illumina HiSeq 2000 was the platform used for TCR repertoire sequencing. As for the authors' bioinformatics: Repertoire assessment relied on Simpson's diversity index, CDR3 size and DJ length profiles, and TRBV/TRBJ rearrangement plots. The most abundant DNA sequence in the deep sequencing data was taken as the immunodominant clone. CDR3 amino acid sequences were screened for sharing across subjects and compared with published repertoires and the VDJdb database. TCRdb redid the processing of the public reads, applying fastp at Q25 and MiXCR, and retained in-frame beta chains. Rows merge per CDR3 protein into single entries with the most common DNA and genes. Here the V and J calls rest on TCRdb's processing, not on the authors' analysis. The sample table lists roughly 240,000 distinct CDR3 sequences, approximately 45% of them with a count of one. Of the sample, about 7.8% is held by the ten largest clones.

This sequence uses TRBV7-2 and TRBJ2-1, with 7 bases aligning to TRBD1. The sequence was obtained from a human donor with aplastic anemia. The sequenced sample was sorted CD4+, CD8+, or CD8+CD57+ T cells (not recorded which) from PBMCs. The CDR3 here reads CASSSEETGLRNEQFF. The DNA sequence is as follows: TGTGCCAGCAGCTCGGAGGAGACAGGGCTGAGGAACGAGCAGTTCTTC.